This TCR beta chain appears in the sequencing data of a study of blood T cell repertoires in COVID-19 (dated by TCRdb to the early 2020s). Background on the whole study: Collaborator samples came from the United States, Italy and Spain and covered acute and convalescent phases of COVID-19. Subjects who had been exposed to COVID-19, were actively infected with it, or had recovered from it provided the deeply sampled blood TCRbeta repertoires that made up the dataset. A freely available public database, intended as a resource for researchers studying the immune response to SARS-CoV-2, is where the repertoires were released. Samples came from the ongoing ImmuneRACE study (first 160 participants) plus 1,254 subjects from 6 global collaborators. The material from the prospective study consisted of cDNA or gDNA derived from T cells, B-cell-depleted T cells, or PBMCs. The sample metadata nearly always contained a de-identified subject ID, COVID-19 status, age in years and sex. Where available, HLA class I and class II types were obtained from metadata supplied by the sample provider rather than from assay-based typing. What the work shows at the level of the full study, not this receptor alone: The amount of clinical and demographic metadata varied by source and participant and was provided uncurated.

The cysteine opens and the phenylalanine closes a CDR3 of 17 amino acids. Only the CDR3 DNA stays, 51 bases, in frame from base 1. Germline trimming: 6 bases from V, 4 bases from J; junction bases outside gene matches: 11. CDR1 and CDR2 are drawn from the germline V gene: MDHEN, SYDVKM. The immunoSEQ Assay, a bias-controlled multiplex PCR, was used to amplify TCRbeta CDR3 regions from genomic DNA. The authors' analysis ran thus. The number of nucleated cells in each sample was estimated by amplification of reference gene primers within the assay. To quantify the absolute abundance of each unique TCRbeta CDR3 rearrangement, sequence reads were collapsed and filtered. For each sample, productive Simpson clonality was calculated as the square root of Simpson's diversity index across productive rearrangements. Sourced from immuneACCESS, this table was stored by TCRdb with only in-frame sequences that have V and J called. A share of the clones is absent; for the studies checked, an unresolved V gene accounts for under half, and the remainder has no known explanation. Clonal size and the V and J genes are those of that table, whereas D and trimming came from the DNA. The sample includes roughly 130,000 clones, with roughly 85% observed a single time. About 3.6% of the sample lies in the top ten.

This clone came up once. Its antigen target is currently unknown. No base-level quality is on record; no much larger clone is a single base apart. Each collaborating institution followed its own protocols to collect whole blood in K2EDTA tubes. For TCRbeta analysis, collaborator samples were shipped as frozen whole blood, as isolated PBMCs, or as DNA extracted from either sample type. This chain is built from TRBV28 and TRBJ1-5, and TRBD1 matches 11 of the central bases. The specimen sequenced was peripheral blood. The source of this sequence is a man in his fifties or sixties with acute or convalescent COVID-19. The CDR3 protein sequence reads: CASSRDRGEVGNQPQHF. In nucleotides, the sequence is TGTGCCAGCAGCCGGGACAGGGGGGAGGTAGGAAATCAGCCCCAGCATTTT.